This TCR beta chain stems from a study of cytomegalovirus exposure and HLA in healthy donors. Sequencing used immunoSEQ multiplex PCR; TCRdb keeps in-frame clones, though not all of them. Among 260,000 or so clones listed, approximately 87% were seen once. The germline V gene encodes CDR1 SGHAT and CDR2 FQNNGV. V shed 6 bases and J 2 bases; nucleotides not matched to a gene: 3. CDR3 length: 14 amino acids. The chain couples TRBV11-2 to TRBJ2-2; the match to TRBD1 covers 7 bases. Sequenced input: PBMCs. The sequence was collected from a young woman in good health and CMV-seronegative. The CDR3 is CASRRQGNTGELFF. CDR3 DNA: TGTGCCAGCAGAAGACAGGGCAACACCGGGGAGCTGTTTTTT.